The 12 T cell receptor beta chains below come from one sample, sequenced in a study of T cell changes during pregnancy in multiple sclerosis. TCRdb's copy holds only in-frame clones and misses some; the assay was immunoSEQ multiplex PCR. The sample holds 45,000 to 60,000 clones, 85% to 95% seen once. Here the sequenced sample was CD4+ T cells from peripheral blood mononuclear cells, taken in the third trimester of pregnancy. The receptors here all came from a female donor with multiple sclerosis, enrolled in a pregnancy study.

This clone was found a few times. The chain is built from TRBV6-4 and TRBJ1-1; the D is unclear. Germline V gives CDR1 MRHNA, CDR2 SNTAGT. CDR3 size: 14 residues. Trimming left V 4 bases short and J 0 bases short, with 9 bases between. CDR3 region: CASSVEHLNTEAFF. The CDR3 DNA sequence: TGTGCCAGCAGTGTTGAACACCTGAACACTGAAGCTTTCTTT.

V and J are TRBV13 and TRBJ2-3; 7 nucleotides agree with TRBD2. The V gene end was trimmed by 4 bases and the J gene end by 9 bases; junction bases not matched to a gene: 4. The CDR3 runs 12 residues. Germline V gene lookup returns CDR1 PRHDT and CDR2 FYEKMQ (reference sequence). The CDR3 coding sequence is TGTGCCAGCAGCTCCGGACTAGACACGCAGTATTTT. This translates into CASSSGLDTQYF.

This chain uses TRBV27 with TRBJ1-5, with 7 bases identical to TRBD1. Per germline, CDR1 MNHEY and CDR2 SMNVEV (reference sequence). Trimming at V came to 5 bases and at J to 6 bases, leaving 4 bases not matched to a gene. This CDR3 is 13 amino acids long. CDR3 sequence reads: CASSTQGSQPQHF. DNA of the CDR3: TGTGCCAGCAGTACACAGGGGTCTCAGCCCCAGCATTTT.

For the CDR3, the DNA is TGTGCCAGTAGTACCACCGGGACAGACAATGAGCAGTTCTTC. Translated: CASSTTGTDNEQFF. The chain carries TRBV19 and TRBJ2-1; TRBD1 agrees at 7 bases. Germline assignment: CDR1 LNHDA and CDR2 SQIVND (reference sequence). This CDR3 is 14 amino acids long. The V gene end was trimmed by 4 bases and the J gene end by 5 bases; junction bases not matched to a gene: 5.

The chain joins TRBV7-2 to TRBJ2-7; D is ambiguous. The germline CDR1 and CDR2 sequences are SGHTA and FQGNSA. The CDR3 has 13 amino acids. Trimming removed 4 bases at V and 1 base at J, with 8 bases between. The CDR3 sequence: CASSSLISYEQYF. Written as DNA, the CDR3 is TGTGCCAGCAGCTCGCTAATATCCTACGAGCAGTACTTC.

This sequence joins TRBV11-2 and TRBJ2-1, with TRBD2 identical over 8 bases. Germline CDR1 reads SGHAT; CDR2 reads FQNNGV. J was trimmed by 4 bases and V by 4 bases; bases with no gene match: 6. This CDR3 contains 15 residues. The CDR3 region has the DNA TGTGCCAGCAGCTCGCGCCGGGGGGGGTACAATGAGCAGTTCTTC. The encoded protein is CASSSRRGGYNEQFF.

CDR3 protein: CASRAGLAGISSYNEQFF. The CDR3 DNA sequence: TGCGCCAGCAGGGCGGGACTAGCGGGGATCAGCTCCTACAATGAGCAGTTCTTC. The V and J genes are TRBV5-1 and TRBJ2-1; 13 bases align to TRBD2. Trimming removed 5 bases from V and 0 bases from J; junction bases left unmatched: 8. CDR1 and CDR2 from the germline V gene are SGHRS and YFSETQ. The CDR3 consists of 18 residues.

This chain uses TRBV28 with TRBJ1-5; 8 positions match TRBD1. The CDR3 consists of 14 residues. The ends lost 6 bases at V and 6 bases at J; junction bases unmatched: 7. Germline V lookup: CDR1 MDHEN, CDR2 SYDVKM. The CDR3 loop reads CASRNTGGGQPQHF. The CDR3 nucleotides read TGTGCCAGCAGGAATACAGGGGGGGGTCAGCCCCAGCATTTT.

V and J are TRBV10-3 and TRBJ1-4; maybe TRBD1 (6 bases). Germline V CDR1 and CDR2: ENHRY, SYGVKD. CDR3 length: 14 amino acids. The V gene lost 5 bases and the J gene lost 7 bases, with 14 bases spanning the gap. CDR3 bases: TGTGCCATCAGTAGGACAGCCCCACCTGAAAAACTGTTTTTT. This codes for CAISRTAPPEKLFF.

This clone was recorded only once. This chain's CDR3 is CASRRTSGGGETQYF. The CDR3 DNA follows: TGTGCCAGCAGACGGACTAGCGGGGGAGGTGAGACCCAGTACTTC. This chain links TRBV6-1 with TRBJ2-5; 13 bases are a match to TRBD2. V lost 6 bases, J lost 5 bases, and 6 bases stayed unmatched. Germline loops: CDR1 MNHNS, CDR2 SASEGT. This CDR3 is 15 amino acids long.

J is TRBJ1-6 and V is TRBV5-1, with D perhaps matching TRBD1 (6 bases). The CDR3 contains 15 residues. Trimming took 1 base from V and 8 from J, leaving 13 bases between them. Per germline, CDR1 SGHRS and CDR2 YFSETQ. The CDR3 DNA is TGCGCCAGCAGCTTGCCACAGGGTTTGGATTCACCCCTCCACTTT. Amino acids: CASSLPQGLDSPLHF.

The chain links TRBV5-1 to TRBJ1-6; no clear D. The V gene's germline CDR1 is SGHRS and CDR2 YFSETQ. Between the trimmed V and J ends, which lost 4 bases and 10 bases, there was a span of 18 bases. The CDR3 consists of 15 residues. The CDR3 DNA sequence: TGCGCCAGCAGCCCGGGGATCCTGGCAGAATCACCCCTCCACTTT. It encodes CASSPGILAESPLHF.